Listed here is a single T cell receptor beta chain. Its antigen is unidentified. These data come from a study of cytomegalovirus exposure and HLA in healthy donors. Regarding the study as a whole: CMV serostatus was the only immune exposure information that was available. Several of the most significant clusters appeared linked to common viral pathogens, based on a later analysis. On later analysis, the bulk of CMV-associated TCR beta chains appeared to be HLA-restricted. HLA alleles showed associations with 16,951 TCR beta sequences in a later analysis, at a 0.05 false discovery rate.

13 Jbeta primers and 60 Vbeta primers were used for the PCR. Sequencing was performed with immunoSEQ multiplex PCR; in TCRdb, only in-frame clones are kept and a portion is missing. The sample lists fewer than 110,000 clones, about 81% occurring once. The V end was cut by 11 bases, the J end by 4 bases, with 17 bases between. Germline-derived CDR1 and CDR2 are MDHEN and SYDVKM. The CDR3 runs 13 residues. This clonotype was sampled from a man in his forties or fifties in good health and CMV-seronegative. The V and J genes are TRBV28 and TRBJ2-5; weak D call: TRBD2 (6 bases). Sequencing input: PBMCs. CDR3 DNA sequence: TGTGCCGCGGGGACGGTCCTACGAGAGACCCAGTACTTC. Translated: CAAGTVLRETQYF.